One sample yielded the 8 T cell receptor delta chains listed below, sequenced in a study of gamma-delta chains in newborns, infants, children. TCRdb re-called the reads through CATT. The table records more than 4,000 delta-chain clones, approximately 3.5% of them present only once. The material sequenced was blood. The receptors were sampled from a child who was a newborn, infant or young child, either healthy, febrile or measles-vaccinated (not recorded which).

There are a few counts of this clone. A much larger clone lies a single base off, so this may be a read error. Other DNA sequences in the sample encode the same CDR3. The V and J genes are TRDV1 and TRDJ1; 10 bases match TRDD3. The CDR3 is 20 amino acids. Germline V CDR1 and CDR2: TSWWSYY, QGS. Germline trimming cut 5 bases from V and 3 bases from J; bases unmatched to any gene: 21. Here the CDR3 DNA reads TGTGCTCTTGGGCCCAGTGGTCTACGGACTGGGGGATCAGATCCCGATAAACTCATCTTT. Translated: CALGPSGLRTGGSDPDKLIF.

Only a few counts were recorded for this clone. A far larger clone is one base from this, pointing to a likely read error. Additional DNA sequences in this sample encode the identical CDR3. The J gene is TRDJ2, the V gene TRDV3; 9 bases fit TRDD3. After removal of 5 bases from V and 0 bases from J, the junction contained 10 bases not matched to a gene. Per germline, CDR1 TVYSNPD and CDR2 GDNSRS (reference sequence). The CDR3 runs to 16 residues. CDR3 protein: CALRGGGYALTAQLFF. CDR3 DNA sequence: TGTGCCCTCCGTGGTGGGGGATATGCTTTGACAGCACAACTCTTCTTT.

This clone was observed a few times. Translating this DNA gives a protein that differs at residue 17 from the TCRdb one, which belongs to a much larger clone; a read error is likely, and the protein shown is this translation. The V and J genes are TRDV1 and TRDJ1, with TRDD3 identical over 7 bases. Germline CDR1 TSWWSYY, CDR2 QGS. This CDR3 spans 19 amino acids. The CDR3 spells CALGELPSYWGPYTDKHIF. The CDR3 nucleotides are TGTGCTCTTGGGGAACTTCCGTCGTACTGGGGACCGTACACCGATAAACACATCTTT.

On this clone itself: The translation of this DNA and the TCRdb protein of a much larger clone differ at residue 18, probably owing to a read error; the protein shown here is translated from the DNA. This chain joins TRDV1 and TRDJ1; a weak D match, TRDD3 (5 bases). The CDR3 loop spans 20 amino acids. Germline-derived CDR1 and CDR2 are TSWWSYY and QGS. CDR3: CALGEPPRTDPWDCTDKPIF. CDR3 DNA sequence: TGTGCTCTTGGGGAACCCCCAAGAACGGATCCGTGGGATTGCACCGATAAACCCATCTTT.

By share of the sample, this clone is medium-sized. This CDR3 is also generated by other DNA sequences in the sample. The rearrangement joins TRDV1 to TRDJ1; 10 bases agree with TRDD3. The CDR3 covers 16 residues. Germline CDR1 and CDR2: TSWWSYY and QGS. V trimming: 2 bases; J trimming: 2 bases; junction bases outside the gene matches: 5. The CDR3 region has the DNA TGTGCTCTTGGGGAAATCCCACTGGGGGATACCGATAAACTCATCTTT. Translation: CALGEIPLGDTDKLIF.

As concerns this clone: A much bigger clone sits one base away, suggesting this may be a read error. Different DNA sequences within this sample yield the same CDR3. The gene calls are TRDV2 and TRDJ3; 9 bases map to TRDD3. Germline V gives CDR1 GEAIGNYY, CDR2 EKD. The length of the CDR3 is 20 residues. The CDR3 is CACDTGGLGDYAWDTRQMFF. The CDR3 DNA sequence: TGTGCCTGTGACACCGGAGGACTGGGGGACTACGCCTGGGACACCCGCCAGATGTTTTTC.

As for this clone: A far larger clone lies a single base away; this is likely a read error. Within the sample, other DNA sequences also encode this same CDR3. This chain links TRDV1 with TRDJ2; D may be TRDD2 (5 bases). The CDR3 consists of 18 residues. The V and J ends lost 3 bases and 3 bases respectively, with 20 bases between them. Germline assignment: CDR1 TSWWSYY and CDR2 QGS. The CDR3 loop is CALGEPHSSDFLTAQLFF. CDR3 nucleotide sequence: TGTGCTCTTGGGGAGCCACATTCCTCTGACTTTCTGACAGCACAACTCTTCTTT.

This chain uses TRDV2 with TRDJ3; 12 nucleotides line up with TRDD3. V trimming: 3 bases; J trimming: 0 bases; junction bases outside the gene matches: 8. The CDR3 length is 20 residues. Germline-derived CDR1 and CDR2 are GEAIGNYY and EKD. CDR3 in amino acids: CACDSPAGGYVSWDTRQMFF. CDR3 coding DNA: TGTGCCTGTGACTCTCCCGCTGGGGGATACGTCTCCTGGGACACCCGACAGATGTTTTTC.